This T cell receptor (beta chain) was recovered during a study of monozygotic twins with inflammatory bowel disease. Blood, roughly 2.6 ml, was drawn per donor. The CDR3 contains 14 residues. Per germline, CDR1 SGHRS and CDR2 YFSETQ. Generation of cDNA took place in eight separate reactions per sample. TCRdb derives one entry per CDR3 protein from the 5' RACE reads, leaving out DNA. The specimen's table records about 210,000 distinct CDR3 sequences. Comments on this clonotype: Its antigen is unidentified.

Findings of the study overall: Especially with disease activity, IBD patients shared fewer clonotypes with others than healthy twins did. On the inverse Simpson index, IBD patients scored lower for TCRbeta diversity than healthy co-twins.

The sequenced material came from blood. The V and J genes are TRBV5-1 and TRBJ1-2; without DNA, the TCRdb call of TRBD1 cannot be checked. This receptor was identified in a human donor with ulcerative colitis or Crohn's disease, or a healthy co-twin of an affected twin (not recorded which). CDR3 protein: CASSKDRGLDGYTF.